Relative to its sample, the clone carrying this T cell receptor (beta chain) is medium-sized. This sample was included in a study of CD8 T cells in ankylosing spondylitis. TCRdb ran MiXCR on the 5' RACE reads and lists one entry per CDR3 protein. The sample lists approximately 25,000 distinct CDR3 sequences; just over 2.5% were seen once. This CDR3 comprises 15 residues. V lost 0 bases and J lost 1, with 10 bases in between. CDR1 and CDR2 (germline): SGDLS, YYNGEE. This chain connects TRBV9 to TRBJ1-1; no reliable D call. This TCR was recovered from a female donor with ankylosing spondylitis or in good health (not recorded which). Sequencing was carried out using blood, either unsorted or a sorted T cell fraction (not recorded which). The CDR3 DNA reads as TGTGCCAGCAGCGTAGGGACCGGAGGGAACACTGAAGCTTTCTTT. It yields the protein CASSVGTGGNTEAFF.